This T cell receptor (beta chain) was profiled in a study of blood T cell repertoires in COVID-19. This CDR3 spans 14 amino acids. V lost 4 bases to trimming and J lost 0 bases, with 10 bases between them. The germline CDR1 and CDR2 sequences are SGHNT and YYREEE (reference sequence). Libraries were prepared by immunoSEQ multiplex PCR; TCRdb keeps only in-frame clonotypes and omits some of them. Among some 400,000 clones listed, over 75% were seen once. Sequencing was done on a sample of PBMCs or T cells enriched from blood (not recorded which). This clonotype was obtained from a young man who had recovered from COVID-19. The V call is TRBV5-4, the J call TRBJ1-2, with D possibly matching TRBD1 (6 bases). The CDR3 nucleotides are TGTGCCAGCAGCCCGGGACAAACTAACTATGGCTACACCTTC. Translation gives CASSPGQTNYGYTF. The complete variable domain, with remaining parts taken from reference TRBV5-4 and TRBJ1-2, reads ETGVTQSPTHLIKTRGQQVTLRCSSQSGHNTVSWYQQALGQGPQFIFQYYREEENGRGNFPPRFSGLQFPNYSSELNVNALELDDSALYLCASSPGQTNYGYTFGSGTRLTVV.